A single sample gave rise to the 18 T cell receptor beta chains below, sequenced in a study of patients and donors after allogeneic stem cell transplantation. TCRdb re-called the RT-PCR reads with MiXCR, one entry per CDR3 protein. The sample records 410,000 or so distinct CDR3 sequences, 16% being singletons. Sequenced material: blood, either unsorted or a sorted T cell fraction (not recorded which). Every receptor here comes from a human donor who was either an allogeneic HSCT recipient or a stem cell or donor lymphocyte infusion donor (not recorded which). It is not recorded whose cells these are; they may come from a transplant donor.

The rearrangement uses TRBV4-3 and TRBJ1-6; 10 nucleotides match TRBD1. The germline gives CDR1 LGHNA, CDR2 YSLEER. CDR3 length equals 18 residues. J was trimmed by 2 bases and V by 1 base; bases with no gene match: 5. CDR3 nucleotide sequence: TGCGCCAGCAGCCAAGGAGGGACAGGGGTGACCTATAATTCACCCCTCCACTTT. Translated: CASSQGGTGVTYNSPLHF.

This chain links TRBV7-3 with TRBJ2-1; 11 bases line up with TRBD2. Germline V CDR1 and CDR2: SGHTA, FQGTGA. The CDR3 runs 15 residues. The V gene end was trimmed by 4 bases and the J gene end by 9 bases; junction bases not matched to a gene: 8. The CDR3 loop reads CASSYSGLAGTEQFF. The CDR3 DNA reads TGTGCCAGCAGCTATTCTGGACTAGCGGGTACTGAGCAGTTCTTC.

This CDR3 reads CAISEERGVDTQYF. The CDR3 region has the DNA TGTGCCATCAGTGAGGAGCGGGGGGTAGATACGCAGTATTTT. The chain is built from TRBV10-3 and TRBJ2-3; 9 nucleotides align to TRBD2. The germline gives CDR1 ENHRY, CDR2 SYGVKD. V was pared by 2 bases and J by 5 bases, with 2 bases of the junction left unmatched. The CDR3 extends over 14 amino acids.

The chain has TRBV11-2 and TRBJ2-3, with 8 bases matching TRBD1. Germline V gene data show CDR1 as SGHAT and CDR2 as FQNNGV. Unmatched junction bases numbered 4, after V lost 1 base and J lost 1 base. The CDR3 is 16 amino acids. CDR3 sequence reads: CASSLAGGLGTDTQYF. The CDR3 DNA reads as TGTGCCAGCAGCTTAGCAGGGGGCCTGGGCACAGATACGCAGTATTTT.

This clonotype was seen only a few times. This sequence joins TRBV2 and TRBJ1-2, with D possibly being TRBD1 (5 bases). Germline loops: CDR1 SNHLY, CDR2 FYNNEI. V lost 6 bases, J lost 5 bases, and 10 bases lay in between. CDR3 size: 12 residues. The CDR3 region has the DNA TGTGCCAGCAGCACGACAGAATATGGCTACACCTTC. Its protein is CASSTTEYGYTF.

This clonotype showed up just a few times. This rearrangement joins TRBV6-1 to TRBJ2-3; 8 bases are a match to TRBD2. The germline gives CDR1 MNHNS, CDR2 SASEGT. Trimming took 6 bases from V and 2 from J; bases not matched to a gene: 13. This CDR3 spans 17 amino acids. The CDR3 sequence: CASSRRGGMRDTDTQYF. The CDR3 coding sequence is TGTGCCAGCAGCCGCCGGGGGGGAATGAGGGACACAGATACGCAGTATTTT.

This clonotype was seen a few times. The chain employs TRBV10-3 and TRBJ1-2; 7 nucleotides line up with TRBD1. This CDR3 has 13 amino acids. With 2 bases clipped from V and 8 bases from J, the junction kept 5 bases outside the gene matches. Looked up from germline, CDR1 is ENHRY and CDR2 is SYGVKD. The DNA of the CDR3 is TGTGCCATCAGTGAGCGGAACAGGGGAGGCTACACCTTC. It yields the protein CAISERNRGGYTF.

V is TRBV25-1 and J is TRBJ2-2, with TRBD2 identical over 8 bases. CDR1 is MGHDK, CDR2 SYGVNS, per germline. The J segment lost 3 bases and the V segment lost 4 bases, leaving 7 bases of the junction unmatched. This CDR3 contains 16 residues. The CDR3 DNA sequence: TGTGCCAGCAGTGGGCCGGGGGGGAGGCACACCGGGGAGCTGTTTTTT. This gives the protein CASSGPGGRHTGELFF.

The chain has TRBV5-1 and TRBJ2-1; maybe TRBD1 (6 bases). In germline, CDR1 is SGHRS, CDR2 YFSETQ. V shed 0 bases and J shed 8 bases, with 12 bases lying between them. The CDR3 covers 14 residues. The CDR3 protein is CASSLGTVFDEQFF. The CDR3 DNA reads TGCGCCAGCAGCTTGGGGACAGTTTTCGATGAGCAGTTCTTC. Based on the CDR3 plus reference TRBV5-1 and TRBJ2-1, the full variable domain is KAGVTQTPRYLIKTRGQQVTLSCSPISGHRSVSWYQQTPGQGLQFLFEYFSETQRNKGNFPGRFSGRQFSNSRSEMNVSTLELGDSALYLCASSLGTVFDEQFFGPGTRLTVL.

The V and J genes are TRBV30 and TRBJ2-5, with 8 bases fitting TRBD2. The CDR3 is 16 amino acids. Looked up from germline, CDR1 is GTSNPN and CDR2 is SVGIG (reference sequence). Trimming cost V 0 bases and J 2 bases; bases outside gene matches: 8. This CDR3 reads CAWSVQAGVIQETQYF. The CDR3 nucleotides are TGTGCCTGGAGTGTTCAAGCGGGGGTGATTCAAGAGACCCAGTACTTC.

The gene calls are TRBV7-2 and TRBJ2-2; D gene ambiguous. CDR3 length: 15 amino acids. The germline V gene has CDR1 SGHTA and CDR2 FQGNSA. Trimming took off 3 bases at V and 3 bases at J, with 11 bases between the two ends. CDR3 sequence: CASSLTGLYTGELFF. The CDR3 DNA is TGTGCCAGCAGCTTGACGGGTCTTTACACCGGGGAGCTGTTTTTT.

The J gene is TRBJ2-1, the V gene TRBV7-2; possibly TRBD2 for D (5 bases). There are 15 residues in the CDR3. Germline V gives CDR1 SGHTA, CDR2 FQGNSA. The V gene lost 5 bases and the J gene lost 6 bases, with 17 bases spanning the gap. The DNA for the CDR3 is TGTGCCAGCAGCCGCGACGGATCAGGAGGCAATGAGCAGTTCTTC. Translation gives CASSRDGSGGNEQFF.

This clonotype came up a few times. The chain couples TRBV12-3 or TRBV12-4 to TRBJ2-3; 10 bases fit TRBD2. The junction had 7 bases not matched to a gene; V was cut back by 7 bases and J by 0 bases. The CDR3 is 16 residues long. The CDR3 sequence: CASKLAGATSTDTQYF. CDR3 DNA: TGTGCCAGCAAGCTAGCGGGGGCTACTAGCACAGATACGCAGTATTTT.

This clonotype was seen repeatedly, ten times or more. The rearrangement joins TRBV7-6 to TRBJ2-3, with D maybe TRBD2 (7 bases). The CDR3 spans 14 residues. Germline CDR1 SGHVS, CDR2 FNYEAQ. Trimming shortened V by 8 bases and J by 5 bases, and 17 bases separated the two germline ends. The DNA for the CDR3 is TGTGCCAGCGGGGGCGGGAGAGAGGGAGATACGCAGTATTTT. It specifies CASGGGREGDTQYF.

There are a few counts of this clonotype. The V and J genes are TRBV5-1 and TRBJ1-3; D not certain. The CDR3 consists of 15 residues. V was pared by 0 bases and J by 0 bases, with 7 bases between. Germline values: CDR1 SGHRS, CDR2 YFSETQ. DNA of the CDR3: TGCGCCAGCAGCTTGGCGGGGATCTCTGGAAACACCATATATTTT. Translated: CASSLAGISGNTIYF.

A few counts support this clonotype. This chain connects TRBV13 to TRBJ2-6; no clear D gene. In germline, CDR1 is PRHDT, CDR2 FYEKMQ (reference sequence). The V and J ends lost 2 bases and 1 base respectively, with 6 bases between them. CDR3 length: 15 residues. CDR3 region: CASSLLGSGANVLTF. The DNA of the CDR3 is TGTGCCAGCAGCTTATTAGGGTCTGGGGCCAACGTCCTGACTTTC.

The chain is built from TRBV20-1 and TRBJ1-2, with D perhaps matching TRBD1 (6 bases). CDR1 and CDR2 (germline): DFQATT, SNEGSKA (reference sequence). The germline V and J ends were trimmed by 2 bases and 2 bases, with 15 bases remaining between them. The CDR3 runs 15 residues. CDR3 nucleotides: TGCAGTGCTAGACGGGGGGCGCCGAAGAACTATGGCTACACCTTC. This gives the protein CSARRGAPKNYGYTF.

This clonotype showed up many times. This chain joins TRBV12-3 or TRBV12-4 and TRBJ2-7, with D uncertain. The ends were cut back, 3 bases at V and 0 bases at J, with 6 bases in the middle. The CDR3 extends over 13 amino acids. The CDR3 reads CASSFASSYEQYF. The CDR3, as DNA: TGTGCCAGCAGTTTTGCTAGCTCCTACGAGCAGTACTTC.